This T cell receptor beta chain came from a study of T cells in Graves' hyperthyroidism and ophthalmopathy. Study results and limitations: Model-based prediction identified ophthalmopathy a median 6.5 months prior to its onset. Stable hyperthyroidism and ophthalmopathy were separated using 13 V-J signatures. Researchers found most expanded thyroid clonotypes above 0.001 in blood as well.

The V gene's germline CDR1 is KGHDR and CDR2 SFDVKD. CDR3 length: 15 amino acids. Deletions cut 2 bases from V and 0 bases from J, with 10 bases between. Patients showing uncontrolled infection, other autoimmune disease, pregnancy or lactation were ineligible. This clonotype was picked up many times. The target antigen is unknown. From RNA transcripts, TCR beta CDR3 regions were amplified. HTBI primers were employed in a first-round RT-PCR of the TCR CDR3. Each CDR3 protein gets one entry after TCRdb re-called the multiplex PCR reads with MiXCR. The sample contains approximately 740,000 distinct CDR3 sequences, 14% of which appear only once.

The clonotype was recovered from a woman aged 18-29 years with Graves' hyperthyroidism. Specimen: blood. This chain connects TRBV24-1 to TRBJ2-7; D is uncertain. As DNA, the CDR3 is TGTGCCACCAGTGATTCCCGGCAAAGCTCCTACGAGCAGTACTTC. It codes for CATSDSRQSSYEQYF.